Below are 27 T cell receptor beta chains sequenced from a single sample in a study of CXCR3-negative and CXCR3-positive naive CD8 T cells (dated by TCRdb to between 2018 and 2021). Overall study results and their limits: Compared with CXCR3-negative naive cells, CXCR3-positive naive cells had TRB CDR3s with higher hydrophobicity (lower Kidera factor 4), lower energy, and higher strength and volume indices.

For these TCRs, the target antigens are not known. TCRdb lists the instrument as NextSeq 550. The Human TCR Profiling Kit (MiLaboratory) was used to make UMI-labeled 5' RACE TRB cDNA libraries. With the reads reprocessed by TCRdb, a single entry stands for each CDR3 protein sequence and no DNA is reported. The sample's records list 8,200 or so distinct CDR3 sequences. About 2% of the sample comes from the top ten. The sequenced sample consisted of naive CXCR3+ CD8+ T cells from blood. In light of the paper, this sample's cell subset or site label describes: CD45RO-CCR7+CD27+CD95- naive CD8+ T cells expressing CXCR3 (TNR3+). Receptors originate from a human donor in good health. Some clones in this sample may be carry-over from other donors' samples.

This clonotype is classed as medium-sized by frequency. The rearrangement uses TRBV10-3 and TRBJ1-3; lacking DNA, the TRBD1 call made by TCRdb goes unchecked. Germline V lookup: CDR1 ENHRY, CDR2 SYGVKD. This CDR3 contains 12 residues. The CDR3 loop is CAIGASGNTIYF.

Considering frequency, this clonotype is medium-sized. The chain has TRBV7-9 and TRBJ1-1; TCRdb designates TRBD1, a call that cannot be tested without DNA. Germline lookup yields CDR1 SEHNR and CDR2 FQNEAQ (reference sequence). CDR3 length equals 14 residues. The CDR3: CASSLAGQGSRAFF.

The gene calls are TRBV28 and TRBJ2-1. CDR3 length: 15 residues. The germline V gene has CDR1 MDHEN and CDR2 SYDVKM. The chain's CDR3 is CASSPDGSSYNEQFF.

V usage is TRBV6-6 and J usage is TRBJ1-2; no DNA is available, so the TRBD1 call from TCRdb remains unchecked. Per the germline V gene, CDR1 is MNHNY and CDR2 is SVGAGI (reference sequence). The CDR3 consists of 13 residues. CDR3 protein: CASSPGTGDGYTF.

The chain couples TRBV7-9 to TRBJ2-5; TCRdb returns TRBD1, unconfirmable since there is no DNA. CDR3 length: 18 amino acids. Germline V gene data show CDR1 as SEHNR and CDR2 as FQNEAQ (reference sequence). The CDR3 loop is CASSHPFGIGGPQETQYF.

The V gene is TRBV4-2, the J gene TRBJ2-7. The germline gives CDR1 LGHNA, CDR2 YNFKEQ. This CDR3 is built from 13 residues. CDR3 region: CASSQGGLYEQYF.

This clonotype registers medium-sized (0.01 to 0.1%) by frequency. The rearrangement uses TRBV28 and TRBJ2-1; TCRdb lists TRBD2, though no DNA is available to test this call. The CDR3 has 17 residues. Germline V gene sequence: CDR1 MDHEN, CDR2 SYDVKM. The CDR3: CASSSRGSVLAGDEQFF.

CDR3 loop: CASSQTGGHTGELFF. V gene TRBV7-6 combines with J gene TRBJ2-2; no DNA is available, so the TRBD1 call from TCRdb remains unchecked. The CDR3 sequence is 15 residues long. CDR1 SGHVS and CDR2 FNYEAQ come from the germline V gene.

This rearrangement joins TRBV20-1 to TRBJ1-6; the D gene TCRdb calls, TRBD1, cannot be checked with no DNA. Per germline, CDR1 DFQATT and CDR2 SNEGSKA (reference sequence). CDR3 length: 15 amino acids. The CDR3 protein is CSARDGTDSFSPLHF.

The chain carries TRBV29-1 and TRBJ2-1; TCRdb picks TRBD1, but there is no DNA to check that call. CDR1 is SQVTM, CDR2 ANQGSEA, per germline. This CDR3 has 15 residues. The CDR3 protein is CSVIPTEGESSEQFF.

Measured by frequency, this clonotype is medium-sized. The chain couples TRBV7-2 to TRBJ2-3; the D gene TCRdb calls, TRBD1, cannot be checked with no DNA. Germline V lookup: CDR1 SGHTA, CDR2 FQGNSA. The CDR3 covers 22 residues. CDR3 region: CASSSPTSTGGFPAGPTDTQYF. The variable domain in full, completed from reference TRBV7-2 and TRBJ2-3, reads GAGVSQSPSNKVTEKGKDVELRCDPISGHTALYWYRQSLGQGLEFLIYFQGNSAPDKSGLPSDRFSAERTGGSVSTLTIQRTQQEDSAVYLCASSSPTSTGGFPAGPTDTQYFGPGTRLTVL.

CDR3 sequence reads: CASSLLAGTEAFF. This chain connects TRBV11-2 to TRBJ1-1. Germline lookup yields CDR1 SGHAT and CDR2 FQNNGV. This CDR3 has 13 residues.

This clonotype ranks as medium-sized in terms of frequency. This chain's CDR3 is CSVVRENTGELFF. The chain joins TRBV29-1 to TRBJ2-2. Germline V CDR1 and CDR2: SQVTM, ANQGSEA. The CDR3 totals 13 residues.

The J gene is TRBJ2-1, the V gene TRBV4-1. The V gene's germline CDR1 is MGHRA and CDR2 YSYEKL. The CDR3 extends over 14 amino acids. CDR3 residues: CASSQANQGNEQFF.

The rearrangement uses TRBV29-1 and TRBJ1-2; TCRdb indicates TRBD1, and absent DNA this call remains unverified. The CDR3 contains 14 residues. Germline CDR1 reads SQVTM; CDR2 reads ANQGSEA. CDR3 sequence: CSVEDRRQGDGYTF.

Its frequency marks this clonotype as medium-sized. The genes are TRBV28 and TRBJ2-7. The CDR3 totals 14 residues. Germline V gene sequence: CDR1 MDHEN, CDR2 SYDVKM. Here the CDR3 reads CASSWTDGASEQYF.

According to its frequency, this clonotype is medium-sized. The V and J genes are TRBV27 and TRBJ2-5; the D call from TCRdb, TRBD1, cannot be confirmed without DNA. CDR3 size: 17 residues. Germline-derived CDR1 and CDR2 are MNHEY and SMNVEV (reference sequence). This CDR3 reads CASSPVSPLGIGETQYF.

This clonotype counts as medium-sized by frequency. The chain has TRBV5-1 and TRBJ1-1; no DNA is available, so the TRBD1 call from TCRdb remains unchecked. The CDR3 contains 15 residues. Germline CDR1 reads SGHRS; CDR2 reads YFSETQ. The CDR3 reads CASSLIGGGSAEAFF.

V is TRBV25-1 and J is TRBJ1-2. This CDR3 is 14 amino acids long. From germline, CDR1 is MGHDK and CDR2 SYGVNS. This CDR3 is CASSEYAGRAGYTF.

According to its frequency, this clonotype is medium-sized. The rearrangement joins TRBV29-1 to TRBJ2-1; TCRdb selects TRBD2, and the lack of DNA leaves this call unchecked. This CDR3 is 18 amino acids long. Germline lookup yields CDR1 SQVTM and CDR2 ANQGSEA. The CDR3 sequence is CSAIGTSGFTRSYNEQFF.

The chain joins TRBV21-1 to TRBJ2-7; the TCRdb D gene call, TRBD1, has no DNA to confirm it. TRBV21-1 represents a pseudogene. The CDR3 length is 15 residues. CDR3 region: CASSRPPGQGPEQYF.

By frequency, this clonotype registers medium-sized. The gene calls are TRBV29-1 and TRBJ2-7; the D call of TRBD2 rests on TCRdb alone, since no DNA is present to check it. This CDR3 spans 15 amino acids. Germline CDR1 is SQVTM and CDR2 is ANQGSEA. CDR3 in amino acids: CSVEDGASGKYEQYF.

This sequence joins TRBV7-6 and TRBJ2-3; TCRdb selects TRBD1, and the lack of DNA leaves this call unchecked. This CDR3 is 16 amino acids long. Per the germline V gene, CDR1 is SGHVS and CDR2 is FNYEAQ. The CDR3: CASSLAATGSTDTQYF.

The chain has TRBV18 and TRBJ1-5. Germline-derived CDR1 and CDR2 are KGHSH and LQKENI. The CDR3 is 15 residues long. This CDR3 is CASSPPGDSNQPQHF.

The chain employs TRBV11-2 and TRBJ2-7; TCRdb's D call, TRBD2, is unchecked because there is no DNA. The CDR3 sequence is 13 residues long. CDR1 is SGHAT, CDR2 FQNNGV, per germline. CDR3 region: CASSRAGTVEQYF.

The chain recombines TRBV2 with TRBJ2-5; the TCRdb D gene call, TRBD1, has no DNA to confirm it. The germline V gene has CDR1 SNHLY and CDR2 FYNNEI. The CDR3 is 14 residues long. CDR3 loop: CARTGQGIQETQYF.

This chain connects TRBV11-2 to TRBJ2-1. Per the germline V gene, CDR1 is SGHAT and CDR2 is FQNNGV. The CDR3 covers 14 residues. The CDR3 spells CASSLGAEYNEQFF.